Included here is one TCR beta chain sequence, with context. Authors' processing steps: Estimation of nucleated cell counts was performed using reference gene primer amplification. Profiling relied on immunoSEQ multiplex PCR, and the TCRdb table lists in-frame clones only, not all of them. The V and J calls and clone size come from that table; D and trimming were worked out from the DNA. Of 110,000 to 150,000 clones listed, roughly 90% are singletons. This sample is drawn from a study of blood T cell repertoires in COVID-19. As for the study in general: PBMCs, B-cell-depleted T cells, or T cells were the source of the cDNA or gDNA that made up the material.

Trimming removed 2 bases from V and 5 bases from J, with 13 bases in between. The germline V gene has CDR1 SNHLY and CDR2 FYNNEI. This CDR3 has 16 amino acids. This sequence joins TRBV2 and TRBJ1-6, with a weak D call TRBD1 (5 bases). This receptor was obtained from a man aged 55 to 70 with active or convalescent COVID-19. Sequencing used peripheral blood. The CDR3 loop is CASSERTPRNNSPLHF. The CDR3 DNA reads TGTGCCAGCAGTGAAAGGACACCGCGTAATAATTCACCCCTCCACTTT.